Presented here are 20 T cell receptor beta chains from one specimen sequenced in a study of T-cell memory formation after mild COVID-19. TCRdb re-derived calls from the 5' RACE reads in MiXCR, one entry per CDR3 protein. The sample shows 110,000 or so distinct CDR3 sequences, approximately 22% of them seen only once. The sample taken for sequencing was PBMCs or a T cell subset sorted from them (not recorded which). The receptors stem from a man aged 18 to 29 who had mild COVID-19 (a few samples of this study predate the infection). Cell type and time point are not known.

This clonotype was observed a handful of times. The chain couples TRBV7-6 to TRBJ2-3, with D perhaps TRBD1 (6 bases). V was trimmed by 0 bases and J by 0 bases, leaving 16 bases between them. This CDR3 has 18 residues. Germline CDR1 reads SGHVS; CDR2 reads FNYEAQ. The CDR3 coding sequence is TGTGCCAGCAGCTTAGCGGGGGCCTGGACGGGAAGCACAGATACGCAGTATTTT. Translation: CASSLAGAWTGSTDTQYF.

This clonotype was counted a few times. The chain uses TRBV7-9 and TRBJ1-5; no definite D call. V was pared by 5 bases and J by 11 bases, with 13 bases between. The CDR3 runs to 12 residues. Germline-derived CDR1 and CDR2 are SEHNR and FQNEAQ (reference sequence). CDR3 in DNA: TGTGCCAGCAGCCTCCGGACCGAGGCCCAGCATTTT. Translating gives CASSLRTEAQHF.

The genes are TRBV19 and TRBJ1-1; D remains unclear. This CDR3 has 11 residues. Germline loops: CDR1 LNHDA, CDR2 SQIVND (reference sequence). Trimming removed 7 bases at V and 3 bases at J, with 6 bases between. The CDR3 nucleotides are TGTGCCAGTATCTCCTACACTGAAGCTTTCTTT. This encodes CASISYTEAFF. Full variable domain (missing parts from reference TRBV19 and TRBJ1-1): DGGITQSPKYLFRKEGQNVTLSCEQNLNHDAMYWYRQDPGQGLRLIYYSQIVNDFQKGDIAEGYSVSREKKESFPLTVTSAQKNPTAFYLCASISYTEAFFGQGTRLTVV.

The chain employs TRBV21-1 and TRBJ2-3; TRBD2 is the table's D call, not checked against the DNA. TRBV21-1 is shown as a pseudogene. The CDR3 runs 16 residues. CDR3 sequence: CASSKGGLPDTDTQYF. CDR3 nucleotide sequence: TGTGCCAGCAGCAAAGGGGGACTTCCTGACACAGATACGCAGTATTTT.

This chain connects TRBV4-1 to TRBJ2-7, with D tentatively TRBD1 or TRBD2 (5 bases each). This CDR3 is built from 14 residues. Germline CDR1 and CDR2: MGHRA and YSYEKL. V was cut by 1 base and J by 3 bases, with 10 bases left in between. CDR3 amino acids: CASSQAKGSYEQYF. CDR3 nucleotide sequence: TGCGCCAGCAGCCAAGCGAAGGGGAGCTACGAGCAGTACTTC.

This clonotype has just one count. The genes are TRBV6-2 or TRBV6-3 and TRBJ2-2; 10 nucleotides agree with TRBD2. The length of the CDR3 is 15 residues. Germline V CDR1 and CDR2: MNHEY, SVGEGT. V was clipped by 4 bases and J by 6 bases; unmatched bases: 5. In nucleotides, the CDR3 is TGTGCCAGCAGTTTTCTAGCGGGGGATGCCGGGGAGCTGTTTTTT. Amino acids: CASSFLAGDAGELFF.

The chain recombines TRBV28 with TRBJ1-2; D might be TRBD1 (5 bases). CDR1 and CDR2 (germline): MDHEN, SYDVKM. The CDR3 consists of 14 residues. V was trimmed by 1 base and J by 0 bases, leaving 6 bases between them. CDR3 sequence reads: CASSLSGPNYGYTF. CDR3 DNA: TGTGCCAGCAGTTTATCAGGGCCTAACTATGGCTACACCTTC.

The chain recombines TRBV7-9 with TRBJ1-3; D perhaps matches TRBD1 (5 bases). Trimming took 2 bases from V and 8 from J, leaving 16 bases between them. CDR1 and CDR2 from the germline V gene are SEHNR and FQNEAQ (reference sequence). The CDR3 runs to 15 residues. CDR3 nucleotide sequence: TGTGCCAGCAGCTTATTGGGGAAGGGGAAGGACACCATATATTTT. Its protein is CASSLLGKGKDTIYF.

Ten or more counts support this clonotype. The rearrangement joins TRBV4-3 to TRBJ2-7, with 9 bases fitting TRBD2. Trimming at V came to 4 bases and at J to 3 bases, leaving 4 bases not matched to a gene. CDR3 size: 14 residues. Germline loops: CDR1 LGHNA, CDR2 YSLEER. Here the CDR3 DNA reads TGCGCCAGCAGCCCCAGCGGGGGGTACTACGAGCAGTACTTC. Protein sequence: CASSPSGGYYEQYF.

This clonotype was found a few times. The rearrangement uses TRBV4-1 and TRBJ2-7; tentatively, D is TRBD2 (5 bases). CDR3 length: 13 amino acids. V was pared by 1 base and J by 4 bases, with 8 bases between. Germline-derived CDR1 and CDR2 are MGHRA and YSYEKL. The CDR3 DNA follows: TGCGCCAGCAGCCAAGGACTATGGTACGAGCAGTACTTC. It is translated as CASSQGLWYEQYF.

The chain joins TRBV6-5 to TRBJ1-1, with TRBD1 as a possible D gene (5 bases). Germline CDR1 is MNHEY and CDR2 is SVGAGI. The CDR3 runs 14 residues. The V end lost 6 bases, the J end lost 13 bases, and 24 bases lay between the germline ends. The CDR3 DNA reads TGTGCCAGCAGCCGGGGGTCGTGGGCCAGGGAGGATTTCTTT. This gives the protein CASSRGSWAREDFF.

CDR3 sequence (DNA): TGTGCTAGTGCCTTAGACGGCGTTTATAGCAATCAGCCCCAGCATTTT. Protein: CASALDGVYSNQPQHF. This chain connects TRBV12-5 to TRBJ1-5; no clear D gene. V lost 7 bases and J lost 0, with 16 bases in between. Looked up from germline, CDR1 is LGHNT and CDR2 is FRNRAP. The CDR3 runs to 16 residues.

This clonotype was seen many times. The gene calls are TRBV6-2 or TRBV6-3 and TRBJ2-6; D unclear. The CDR3 consists of 15 residues. V was clipped by 6 bases and J by 0 bases, with 9 bases between them. Per the germline V gene, CDR1 is MNHEY and CDR2 is SVGEGT. CDR3 in DNA: TGTGCCAGCAGCCCGTCGTCCTCTGGGGCCAACGTCCTGACTTTC. It specifies CASSPSSSGANVLTF.

In this sample, this clonotype turned up a few times. CDR3 loop: CASSAQGGLTDTQYF. CDR3 nucleotide sequence: TGTGCCAGCAGCGCACAGGGGGGCCTCACAGATACGCAGTATTTT. The chain links TRBV9 to TRBJ2-3; TRBD1 aligns across 8 bases. The CDR3 length is 15 residues. The germline V gene encodes CDR1 SGDLS and CDR2 YYNGEE. V was pared by 3 bases and J by 2 bases, with 5 bases of the junction left unmatched.

The rearrangement links TRBV15 to TRBJ1-2; D ambiguous. In germline, CDR1 is LNHNV, CDR2 YYDKDF (reference sequence). The germline V and J ends were trimmed by 2 bases and 1 base, with 8 bases remaining between them. There are 14 residues in the CDR3. Written as DNA, the CDR3 is TGTGCCACCAGCAGACAGGAAAATAACTATGGCTACACCTTC. Amino acid sequence: CATSRQENNYGYTF.

The chain joins TRBV14 to TRBJ2-3; D is uncertain. The CDR3 is 13 amino acids. Trimming pared 4 bases from V and 6 bases from J, leaving 11 bases between. Looked up from germline, CDR1 is SGHDN and CDR2 is FVKESK. The CDR3 region is CASSPDGPDTQYF. DNA of the CDR3: TGTGCCAGCAGCCCCGACGGACCGGATACGCAGTATTTT.

This chain uses TRBV15 with TRBJ2-1; D uncertain. The CDR3 is made up of 13 amino acids. The ends were cut back, 5 bases at V and 7 bases at J, with 12 bases in the middle. Germline loops: CDR1 LNHNV, CDR2 YYDKDF (reference sequence). The CDR3 nucleotides are TGTGCCACCAGCGAGGACCTTTTAAATGAGCAGTTCTTC. Encoded protein: CATSEDLLNEQFF.

This clonotype was counted only a few times. The V call is TRBV11-2, the J call TRBJ2-1, with 14 bases fitting TRBD2. The CDR3 contains 14 residues. V trimming: 3 bases; J trimming: 14 bases; junction bases outside the gene matches: 6. Germline CDR1 SGHAT, CDR2 FQNNGV. This CDR3 reads CASSFSTSGGEKFF. In DNA, the CDR3 is TGTGCCAGCAGCTTCTCGACTAGCGGGGGGGAAAAGTTCTTC.

V gene TRBV6-1 combines with J gene TRBJ1-6; D unresolved. The germline CDR1 and CDR2 sequences are MNHNS and SASEGT. Trimming took 7 bases from V and 7 from J, leaving 5 bases between them. The CDR3 has 11 amino acids. CDR3 sequence: CASKMNSPLHF. CDR3 nucleotide sequence: TGTGCCAGCAAGATGAATTCACCCCTCCACTTT.

Here the CDR3 DNA reads TGTGCCAGCAGCCAAGATGGCGGGGGGGCCTGGGAGACCCAGTACTTC. This codes for CASSQDGGGAWETQYF. This sequence joins TRBV3-1 and TRBJ2-5; 9 nucleotides match TRBD2. The CDR3 spans 16 residues. V was clipped by 0 bases and J by 5 bases; unmatched bases: 7. Germline lookup yields CDR1 LGHDT and CDR2 YNNKEL (reference sequence).